The sequence of this T cell receptor (beta chain) was determined in a study of cytomegalovirus exposure and HLA in healthy donors (TCRdb year 2017). Study-level background: According to an earlier analysis of several hundred of the donors, 150 million to 200 million T cells yielded 95 million to 140 million unique TCR beta sequences and approximately 300 Gb of sequence data. An early release covering over 500 HLA-typed donors comprised approximately 290 gigabases of sequencing data and around 80 million unique TCR sequences. Of the roughly 400 genotyped donors, around 81% fell in the genetic ancestry cluster associated with self-reported Caucasian donors. The study aimed to test whether cataloging public T cell receptors could reveal signatures of past pathogen exposure. Using immunosequencing, the study profiled T cell repertoires from some 670 subjects and related those repertoires to cytomegalovirus serostatus. A separate validation cohort of approximately 120 different subjects was used in addition to the approximately 640-subject first cohort. High-throughput TCR immunosequencing, statistical association of individual TCRs with disease status, and machine learning were combined to predict cytomegalovirus infection status. To study patterns of TCR occurrence, a later analysis re-analyzed previously published TCR beta repertoires from under 750 donors and added high-resolution HLA genotyping. Rather than drawing on any new phenotypic data, the later analysis identified candidate immune exposures from TCR beta sequences and the way those sequences occurred across donors. To decide whether each TCR beta V gene segment behaved as functional or pseudogenic, an earlier analysis of fewer than 750 of the donors relied on high-throughput TCR beta sequencing. Alongside the repertoire data, information on donor age, sex, ethnicity and CMV serostatus was compiled. A later genetic analysis took genome-wide SNP genotypes for about 55% of the 666 donors and used that subset as a discovery cohort. All discovery cohort repertoires had been generated using a single sequencing platform. HLA typing covered class I and class II loci at four-digit resolution. Typing coverage differed by locus: A, B, C, DRB1 and DQB1 were typed in about 620-630 donors, DQA1 in around 500, DPA1 in roughly 590, and DPB1 in 472. About five DR-DQ haplotypes were treated as single units for association and clustering because of strong linkage in the cohort. Across under 500 genotyped donors of the cohort, an average of roughly 250,000 unique TCR beta nucleotide sequences per donor were sequenced, and approximately 17% of those sequences were non-productive. What the study reported, not specific to this receptor: Cytomegalovirus status was reported to be diagnosed by the classifier with high specificity and sensitivity in both the original and validation cohorts. Linkage disequilibrium might explain the correlated functional status among segregating V segments, but an unknown experimental factor could not be excluded. Across donors, most TCR sequences were observed very rarely, whereas some public TCRs were present in many individuals. Sequencing depth was assumed to be roughly uniform across donors in the presence/absence analyses, though that assumption may not hold. In a later analysis, HLA-associated TCR beta chains showed more clonal expansion and lower generation probabilities than non-associated chains that were equally common. Broadly in line with IMGT annotations, most TCR beta V segments showed up in productive rearrangements about 90% or about 30% of the time in an earlier analysis of 450 to 750 of the donors. A later analysis reported that several top co-occurrence clusters appeared linked to parvovirus B19, influenza, CMV and Epstein-Barr virus. A further reported finding was that TCR beta sequences accurately predicted the HLA-A and HLA-B alleles for most subjects in the first cohort. For the cohort, immune exposure information was limited to CMV serostatus. It was suggested by the authors that the approach could potentially be generalized to other disease states and immunological phenotypes. A few of the identified cytomegalovirus-associated TCR beta chains were confirmed in vitro to be specific for cytomegalovirus antigens. An association between a missense DCLRE1C variant and V-gene and J-gene trimming of TCR beta chains was found in a later genetic analysis and replicated in an independent cohort. According to a later genetic analysis, donors in an Asian-associated ancestry cluster had fewer N-insertions in productive TCRs than the roughly 670-donor mean. Because HLA typing was unavailable for some donors at each locus, only the typed subset was used in association tests. Only TCR beta chains were sequenced in this cohort, and the absence of alpha or paired-chain data limited detectable features. According to a later analysis, TCR association rates differed among HLA loci, with DRB1 alleles showing the most associated TCRs and HLA-C alleles showing the fewest. In a later analysis, most CMV-associated TCR beta chains were found to appear HLA-restricted, with HLA associations seemingly driven largely by CMV exposure. The sequencing pipeline was judged likely to have produced a cluster of highly shared sequence variants as a technical artifact. The study listed 150 to 200 TCR beta chains as associated with cytomegalovirus. At a false discovery rate of 0.05, a later analysis linked 16,951 TCR beta sequences to specific HLA alleles. When HLA alleles, especially DR and DQ, strongly co-occurred, TCR associations were difficult to assign to individual alleles. Because the 87-base-pair reads could not distinguish some IMGT-functional V segments, including TRBV6-2 and TRBV6-3, those segments were excluded. Because counts were too low, some 17 rarely observed V segments, including chromosome 9 orphons, were left out of the earlier analysis of a few hundred of the donors.

A word on this clone: Its antigen remains undetermined. Base qualities were left out, and no much larger clone turns up one base away.

The cohort was made up of about 670 healthy bone marrow donors. At the time of sampling, all cohort members were nominally healthy, though unrecorded immune exposures were likely present. The donor was CMV seronegative and was included in the group of 352 seronegative cohort members. Each donor provided a peripheral blood sample, and peripheral blood mononuclear cells were used for TCR beta sequencing. Genomic DNA extraction from the blood cell samples was performed with the Qiagen DNeasy Blood Extraction Kit. The receptor library was made with the immunoSEQ multiplex PCR assay. The multiplex PCR relied on a mix of 60 forward primers for TCR Vbeta segments and 13 reverse primers for TCR Jbeta segments. The CDR3 region of rearranged TCR beta genes was amplified from genomic DNA by a multiplex PCR assay. The amplified TCR beta libraries were sequenced on the Illumina HiSeq System as 87-base-pair reads. The authors' analysis ran thus. In a later analysis, some 80 million unique TCR beta chains were counted across the roughly 670 repertoires, and roughly 11 million of these chains were shared by at least two donors. To remove PCR and sequencing errors, raw reads were error-corrected and collapsed into unique sequences using a nearest-neighbor algorithm that merged closely related sequences. CDR3 sequences were aligned to IMGT reference sequences to assign V, D and J gene segments. For a sequence to be retained, at least a six-nucleotide match to both a V gene segment and a J gene segment was required. A rearrangement was called productive if the CDR3 had no stop codons and remained in frame with V and J, and every other rearrangement was called non-productive. Following IMGT convention, CDR3 was defined as the stretch from the second conserved V-encoded cysteine up to the conserved J-encoded phenylalanine. The earlier analysis of 500 to 650 of the donors excluded any sequence lacking an unambiguous match to a single V gene segment. An earlier analysis of 500 to 600 of the donors classified V segments as functional when productive rearrangements were above 56.7% and as segregating when the standard deviation between donors was above 5%. To diagnose cytomegalovirus status from the catalog of TCR beta chain sequences, a statistical classification framework was built. In a later analysis, V and J genes were assigned by comparing TCR nucleotide sequences against IMGT/GENE-DB human TR gene sequences. In a later analysis, CDR3 sequences and most-parsimonious VDJ recombination scenarios were assigned using the TCRdist pipeline. A later analysis defined each TCR beta chain by its CDR3 amino acid sequence plus V-gene family, and excluded reads lacking a unique V-gene family. A later analysis removed 592 highly shared, low-generation-probability nucleotide sequences to deal with suspected cross-contamination and a sequencing artifact. For each public chain, a later analysis derived a clonal expansion index from normalized ranks of inferred template counts within each repertoire. In a later analysis, generation probabilities were computed with a VDJ recombination model fitted to out-of-frame rearrangements, and the resulting probabilities were checked against IGoR. A later analysis scored TCR-TCR, TCR-HLA and TCR-CMV co-occurrence with hypergeometric tests, applying a repertoire-size bias correction to TCR pairs. In a later analysis, false discovery rates were estimated by permuting HLA or CMV assignments 20 times. A later analysis grouped co-occurring TCRs with DBSCAN, adding TCRdist sequence similarity when clustering within HLA-allele-positive subsets. Repertoires with fewer than 30,000 or more than 120,000 public chains, plus five repertoires with anomalous nucleotide sharing, were excluded from co-occurrence clustering. Here the immuneACCESS table is served through TCRdb, limited to in-frame sequences with V and J called. Missing clones are a known gap in these copies; in checked studies unresolved V genes cover under half, and the rest lacks a known reason. That table supplies the V and J calls and clone size; D and trimming were determined from the DNA. Here the sample has 160,000 or so clones; about 80% occur a single time. More than 0.55% of the sample comes from the top ten.

CDR1 and CDR2 are read off the germline V gene as MNHEY and SVGAGI. V and J lose 4 bases and 8 bases, and a span of 20 bases separates them. From cysteine to phenylalanine, the CDR3 is 15 amino acids long. CDR3 DNA only is kept here, 45 bases in frame from base 1. Material: PBMCs. In this chain, TRBV6-5 is recombined with TRBJ1-2, and perhaps TRBD1 as D gene, on 6 matching bases. The receptor's source is a middle-aged woman in good health and CMV-seronegative. CDR3 protein: CASSLAEGWGGGYTF. The DNA sequence is TGTGCCAGCAGTTTGGCAGAGGGGTGGGGGGGCGGCTACACCTTC.